The 3 T cell receptor beta chains below were found in one sample sequenced in a study of CD8 T cells in Susac syndrome. Reverse transcription used roughly 0.45 to 1 ug RNA and random hexamers. TCRdb reprocessed the immunoSEQ multiplex PCR reads via MiXCR and lists one record per CDR3 protein. The table lists around 130,000 distinct CDR3 sequences, roughly 94% of them singletons. Input material: CD4+ T cells from PBMCs. These receptors were obtained from a human donor in good health.

This chain links TRBV5-1 with TRBJ1-1; TRBD1 might be the D (6 bases). Germline V lookup: CDR1 SGHRS, CDR2 YFSETQ. Trimming removed 3 bases from V and 1 base from J, with 16 bases in between. This CDR3 contains 16 residues. The CDR3 region is CASSYGGAEGNTEAFF. The CDR3 DNA reads TGCGCCAGCAGCTATGGGGGGGCCGAAGGGAACACTGAAGCTTTCTTT. Filled out from reference TRBV5-1 and TRBJ1-1, the complete variable domain reads KAGVTQTPRYLIKTRGQQVTLSCSPISGHRSVSWYQQTPGQGLQFLFEYFSETQRNKGNFPGRFSGRQFSNSRSEMNVSTLELGDSALYLCASSYGGAEGNTEAFFGQGTRLTVV.

This clonotype was counted once. The chain uses TRBV28 and TRBJ1-5; D gene unclear. CDR3 length: 14 amino acids. Germline values: CDR1 MDHEN, CDR2 SYDVKM. Trimming left V 11 bases short and J 0 bases short, with 14 bases between. CDR3 sequence (DNA): TGTGCCGGCGCGGCGGGAGTTAGCAATCAGCCCCAGCATTTT. It encodes CAGAAGVSNQPQHF.

This chain connects TRBV30 to TRBJ2-2; the D is unclear. The CDR3 spans 11 residues. CDR1 and CDR2 (germline): GTSNPN, SVGIG (reference sequence). V lost 2 bases to trimming and J lost 6 bases, with 4 bases between them. CDR3 amino acids: CAWSFSGELFF. The CDR3 DNA reads as TGTGCCTGGAGTTTTTCCGGGGAGCTGTTTTTT.